The clone carrying this TCR beta chain was seen only once. Its antigen is still unknown. Trimming cost V 0 bases and J 3 bases, with 12 bases left between them. This CDR3 has 16 residues. Germline V CDR1 and CDR2: SGHVS, FNYEAQ. TCRdb re-called the reads with MiXCR, one entry per CDR3 protein. The table has 230,000 or so distinct CDR3 sequences, about 40% seen once. This sample stems from a study of T cell repertoires in cytomegalovirus infection. Looking at the study overall: Selected CMV epitopes included recently identified HLA-C-restricted ones as well as well-studied HLA-B-restricted ones. Based on public TCR beta signatures, there were indications of CMV infection and of a matching HLA type.

Study-wide findings and caveats: Totalled public TCR beta family frequency picked out people who carried CMV plus the relevant HLA. CMV-specific TCR beta clonotypes restricted by HLA-C were the ones dominating the ex vivo response.

Here the sequenced sample was CD8+ T cells from cultured PBMCs, taken from culture after CMV antigen stimulation. This chain joins TRBV7-6 and TRBJ1-3; D perhaps matches TRBD1 (5 bases). This sequence originates from a human donor in good health (CMV status not recorded). Some clones in this sample may be carry-over from other donors' samples. The CDR3 coding sequence is TGTGCCAGCAGCTTAGCGATCGGGGGTAATGGAAACACCATATATTTT. Translation gives CASSLAIGGNGNTIYF.